The rows below give T cell receptor beta chains drawn from one sample of a study of blood T cell repertoires in COVID-19. Libraries were prepared by immunoSEQ multiplex PCR; TCRdb keeps only in-frame clonotypes and omits some of them. Altogether some 78,000 clones are present, 84% being singletons, with the ten largest covering roughly 4%. The sequenced sample was peripheral blood. These receptors all stem from a man aged 45-60 years with acute or convalescent COVID-19. Both conserved end residues are part of each CDR3. D genes are given only for firm matches. Not all rows give a size; the values are once, few, many and, for expanded clones, a class.

clone size: once; J gene: TRBJ2-5; V gene: TRBV30; D gene: -; CDR3 DNA: TGTGCCTGGAGTACCTTAGGGGGAGGGCCCCGAGAGACCCAGTACTTC; CDR3 protein: CAWSTLGGGPRETQYF
clone size: once; J gene: TRBJ1-1; V gene: TRBV19; D gene: -; CDR3 DNA: TGTGCCAGTACCATGGAAGGAGGCCGGGGGAAAGCTTTCTTT; CDR3 protein: CASTMEGGRGKAFF
clone size: -; J gene: TRBJ2-3; V gene: TRBV25-1; D gene: TRBD1; CDR3 DNA: TGTGCCAGCAGTGATAGGACAGGGGGGTCAGATACGCAGTATTTT; CDR3 protein: CASSDRTGGSDTQYF
clone size: once; J gene: TRBJ1-1; V gene: TRBV12-3/TRBV12-4; D gene: -; CDR3 DNA: TGTGCCAGCAGTTTCGGCACTGAAGCTTTCTTT; CDR3 protein: CASSFGTEAFF
clone size: -; J gene: TRBJ1-5; V gene: TRBV19; D gene: -; CDR3 DNA: TGTGCCAGCCGGGTGGGGGCTTGGGGGCAGCCCCAGCATTTT; CDR3 protein: CASRVGAWGQPQHF
clone size: -; J gene: TRBJ2-7; V gene: TRBV19; D gene: TRBD2; CDR3 DNA: TGTGCCAGTAGTACTCCGGGACTAGCGCCTCCTGGCGAGCAGTACTTC; CDR3 protein: CASSTPGLAPPGEQYF
clone size: -; J gene: TRBJ1-1; V gene: TRBV7-3; D gene: -; CDR3 DNA: TGTGCCAGCAGCTTAGGGGCAGGGGATCTCTCTGAAGCTTTCTTT; CDR3 protein: CASSLGAGDLSEAFF
clone size: -; J gene: TRBJ2-2; V gene: TRBV9; D gene: TRBD1; CDR3 DNA: TGTGCCAGCAGCGTAGCGGGACCGGGACAGGGGGCTAGGGTTAACACCGGGGAGCTGTTTTTT; CDR3 protein: CASSVAGPGQGARVNTGELFF
clone size: -; J gene: TRBJ2-7; V gene: TRBV7-7; D gene: -; CDR3 DNA: TGTGCCAGCAGCTTAGGGGCGGGTTCCTACGAGCAGTACTTC; CDR3 protein: CASSLGAGSYEQYF
clone size: -; J gene: TRBJ1-5; V gene: TRBV6-1; D gene: -; CDR3 DNA: TGTGCCAGCAGTGACAGGGAGGATCAGCCCCAGCATTTT; CDR3 protein: CASSDREDQPQHF
clone size: -; J gene: TRBJ2-5; V gene: TRBV14; D gene: TRBD1; CDR3 DNA: TGTGCCAGCAGCCGAGGGGGCTCGGAGACCCAGTACTTC; CDR3 protein: CASSRGGSETQYF
clone size: -; J gene: TRBJ1-5; V gene: TRBV18; D gene: -; CDR3 DNA: TGTGCCAGCTCACAGGGAGGGGGTCAACCCCAGCATTTT; CDR3 protein: CASSQGGGQPQHF
clone size: -; J gene: TRBJ2-1; V gene: TRBV28; D gene: TRBD2; CDR3 DNA: TGTGCCAGCAGGACTAGCGGGGCCACCTACAATGAGCAGTTCTTC; CDR3 protein: CASRTSGATYNEQFF
clone size: -; J gene: TRBJ2-5; V gene: TRBV13; D gene: -; CDR3 DNA: TGTGCCAGCAGCTTCGAAGAGACCCAGTACTTC; CDR3 protein: CASSFEETQYF
clone size: -; J gene: TRBJ1-1; V gene: TRBV28; D gene: -; CDR3 DNA: TGTGCCAGCAGTAGGCAACAGAGTACTGAAGCTTTCTTT; CDR3 protein: CASSRQQSTEAFF
clone size: -; J gene: TRBJ1-1; V gene: TRBV5-1; D gene: -; CDR3 DNA: TGCGCCAGCAGCTTGGAGTCAGGACGGGGGAACACTGAAGCTTTCTTT; CDR3 protein: CASSLESGRGNTEAFF
clone size: -; J gene: TRBJ1-3; V gene: TRBV5-5; D gene: -; CDR3 DNA: TGTGCCAGCAGCTTTTTCGGACGGGGAAACTCTGGAAACACCATATATTTT; CDR3 protein: CASSFFGRGNSGNTIYF
clone size: -; J gene: TRBJ2-5; V gene: TRBV24-1; D gene: TRBD1; CDR3 DNA: TGTGCCACCAGTGATAACGCCTTGACAGGGGCAGGAGAGACCCAGTACTTC; CDR3 protein: CATSDNALTGAGETQYF
clone size: -; J gene: TRBJ2-7; V gene: TRBV28; D gene: -; CDR3 DNA: TGTGCCAGCAGTTCTCCCGCTGGCCTTGATGAGCAGTACTTC; CDR3 protein: CASSSPAGLDEQYF
clone size: -; J gene: TRBJ1-2; V gene: TRBV9; D gene: TRBD1; CDR3 DNA: TGTGCCAGCAGCGTAGAAGCACAGGGGGTGGGGGGCTACACCTTC; CDR3 protein: CASSVEAQGVGGYTF
clone size: -; J gene: TRBJ1-2; V gene: TRBV30; D gene: -; CDR3 DNA: TGTGCCTGGAGGCGAACGCCGAACAGGGTTGGCTACACCTTC; CDR3 protein: CAWRRTPNRVGYTF
clone size: -; J gene: TRBJ1-5; V gene: TRBV6-5; D gene: TRBD1; CDR3 DNA: TGTGCCAGCGGGACAGTTAATCAGCCCCAGCATTTT; CDR3 protein: CASGTVNQPQHF
clone size: -; J gene: TRBJ1-2; V gene: TRBV13; D gene: TRBD1; CDR3 DNA: TGTGCCAGCAGCTTAGGGGCAGGGGGCAATGGCTACACCTTC; CDR3 protein: CASSLGAGGNGYTF
clone size: -; J gene: TRBJ1-5; V gene: TRBV7-8; D gene: -; CDR3 DNA: TGTGCCAGCAGCTTATCGAGGGATCAGCCCCAGCATTTT; CDR3 protein: CASSLSRDQPQHF
clone size: -; J gene: TRBJ1-4; V gene: TRBV24-1; D gene: -; CDR3 DNA: TGTGCCACCAGTGACAAGCCCTATGAAAAACTGTTTTTT; CDR3 protein: CATSDKPYEKLFF
clone size: once; J gene: TRBJ2-1; V gene: TRBV7-6; D gene: -; CDR3 DNA: TGTGCCAGCAGCTTAGTCGGCAATGAGCAGTTCTTC; CDR3 protein: CASSLVGNEQFF
clone size: -; J gene: TRBJ2-1; V gene: TRBV7-2; D gene: TRBD1; CDR3 DNA: TGTGCCAGCAGCCCCGACAGGGGCTCCTACAATGAGCAGTTCTTC; CDR3 protein: CASSPDRGSYNEQFF
clone size: -; J gene: TRBJ1-4; V gene: TRBV30; D gene: -; CDR3 DNA: TGTGCTAGGGGATATAATGAAAAACTGTTTTTT; CDR3 protein: CARGYNEKLFF
clone size: -; J gene: TRBJ2-7; V gene: TRBV12-5; D gene: -; CDR3 DNA: TGTGCTAGTGGTAATCGGTTCTACGAGCAGTACTTC; CDR3 protein: CASGNRFYEQYF
clone size: -; J gene: TRBJ2-7; V gene: TRBV9; D gene: TRBD1; CDR3 DNA: TGTGCCAGCAGCGAAGGGACAGGGAGGCTCGAGCAGTACTTC; CDR3 protein: CASSEGTGRLEQYF
clone size: -; J gene: TRBJ2-5; V gene: TRBV7-2; D gene: -; CDR3 DNA: TGTGCCAGCCAAATAGCGGTGGTGCAAGAGACCCAGTACTTC; CDR3 protein: CASQIAVVQETQYF
clone size: -; J gene: TRBJ1-1; V gene: TRBV11-3; D gene: -; CDR3 DNA: TGTGCCAGCAGCTTATCAGGGCTGAACACTGAAGCTTTCTTT; CDR3 protein: CASSLSGLNTEAFF
clone size: -; J gene: TRBJ1-5; V gene: TRBV7-2; D gene: -; CDR3 DNA: TGTGCCAGCAGCTTAGTTAACAATCAGCCCCAGCATTTT; CDR3 protein: CASSLVNNQPQHF
clone size: few; J gene: TRBJ2-1; V gene: TRBV19; D gene: -; CDR3 DNA: TGTGCCAGTAGTTCAGGGGTCAATGAGCAGTTCTTC; CDR3 protein: CASSSGVNEQFF
clone size: -; J gene: TRBJ1-5; V gene: TRBV15; D gene: -; CDR3 DNA: TGTGCCACCAGCAGAGCTCCGCCACTTAGCAATCAGCCCCAGCATTTT; CDR3 protein: CATSRAPPLSNQPQHF
clone size: -; J gene: TRBJ2-2; V gene: TRBV11-3; D gene: -; CDR3 DNA: TGTGCCAGCAGCTGGGTCAGGGCGAACACCGGGGAGCTGTTTTTT; CDR3 protein: CASSWVRANTGELFF
clone size: -; J gene: TRBJ2-1; V gene: TRBV29-1; D gene: TRBD2; CDR3 DNA: TGCAGCGTTGTTGTTCGCGTAGCGGGGGCATACAATGAGCAGTTCTTC; CDR3 protein: CSVVVRVAGAYNEQFF
clone size: -; J gene: TRBJ2-3; V gene: TRBV4-2; D gene: -; CDR3 DNA: TGTGCCAGCAGCCAAGATTCTTCGTCGCAGTATTTT; CDR3 protein: CASSQDSSSQYF
clone size: -; J gene: TRBJ2-3; V gene: TRBV30; D gene: TRBD2; CDR3 DNA: TGTGCCTGGACCCCGGGACTAGCGGGACAGCAGTATTTT; CDR3 protein: CAWTPGLAGQQYF
clone size: -; J gene: TRBJ2-7; V gene: TRBV6-5; D gene: TRBD2; CDR3 DNA: TGTGCCAGCAGCCCCGGCGGGGGTGGAACCTACGAGCAGTACTTC; CDR3 protein: CASSPGGGGTYEQYF
clone size: -; J gene: TRBJ1-2; V gene: TRBV11-2; D gene: -; CDR3 DNA: TGTGCCAGCAGCTTAGTGGAGAGCTATGGCTACACCTTC; CDR3 protein: CASSLVESYGYTF
clone size: -; J gene: TRBJ2-3; V gene: TRBV4-3; D gene: -; CDR3 DNA: TGCGCCAGCAGAGACCAGGGGTACACAGATACGCAGTATTTT; CDR3 protein: CASRDQGYTDTQYF
clone size: -; J gene: TRBJ1-6; V gene: TRBV3-1/TRBV3-2; D gene: -; CDR3 DNA: TGTGCCAGCAGCCAAGGCACCCTAAATTCACCCCTCCACTTT; CDR3 protein: CASSQGTLNSPLHF
clone size: -; J gene: TRBJ2-3; V gene: TRBV19; D gene: -; CDR3 DNA: TGTGCCAGTAGTCACCGGACAGTTTTGACAGATACGCAGTATTTT; CDR3 protein: CASSHRTVLTDTQYF
clone size: -; J gene: TRBJ2-1; V gene: TRBV19; D gene: TRBD1; CDR3 DNA: TGTGCCAGTAGTATGTGGGGGCTTGGGACAGGGGGCAAATCCTACAATGAGCAGTTCTTC; CDR3 protein: CASSMWGLGTGGKSYNEQFF
clone size: -; J gene: TRBJ2-1; V gene: TRBV7-7; D gene: -; CDR3 DNA: TGTGCCAGCAGCCCTTCGCCGGGGAGATACCCGCAGAATGAGCAGTTCTTC; CDR3 protein: CASSPSPGRYPQNEQFF
clone size: -; J gene: TRBJ1-5; V gene: TRBV7-9; D gene: TRBD1; CDR3 DNA: TGTGCCAGCAGCCCAAAGACAGGGTACCAGCCCCAGCATTTT; CDR3 protein: CASSPKTGYQPQHF
clone size: few; J gene: TRBJ1-5; V gene: TRBV29-1; D gene: TRBD1; CDR3 DNA: TGCAGCGTGGCGGGACAGGAGAATCAGCCCCAGCATTTT; CDR3 protein: CSVAGQENQPQHF
clone size: -; J gene: TRBJ2-5; V gene: TRBV7-2; D gene: -; CDR3 DNA: TGTGCCAGCAGCCGGACAAGAGAGACCCAGTACTTC; CDR3 protein: CASSRTRETQYF
clone size: -; J gene: TRBJ1-6; V gene: TRBV11-3; D gene: TRBD1; CDR3 DNA: TGTGCCAGCAGCTCGGCAGGGGGGAATTCACCCCTCCACTTT; CDR3 protein: CASSSAGGNSPLHF
clone size: -; J gene: TRBJ2-1; V gene: TRBV5-1; D gene: TRBD2; CDR3 DNA: TGCGCCAGCAGCTTGGATACTAGCGGTTCCTACAATGAGCAGTTCTTC; CDR3 protein: CASSLDTSGSYNEQFF
clone size: -; J gene: TRBJ2-7; V gene: TRBV5-6; D gene: -; CDR3 DNA: TGTGCCAGCAGCTTGGGGGGCCTCGAGCAGTACTTC; CDR3 protein: CASSLGGLEQYF
clone size: -; J gene: TRBJ2-7; V gene: TRBV14; D gene: -; CDR3 DNA: TGTGCCAGCAGCCTTACCCAGGGCTACGAGCAGTACTTC; CDR3 protein: CASSLTQGYEQYF
clone size: -; J gene: TRBJ1-2; V gene: TRBV28; D gene: -; CDR3 DNA: TGTGCCAGCAGTTTTCCCGTGGGAGGATCTTATGGCTACACCTTC; CDR3 protein: CASSFPVGGSYGYTF
clone size: -; J gene: TRBJ2-4; V gene: TRBV30; D gene: -; CDR3 DNA: TGTGCCTGGAGAAGGGGGTTTCGGAACATTCAGTACTTC; CDR3 protein: CAWRRGFRNIQYF
clone size: few; J gene: TRBJ2-2; V gene: TRBV11-2; D gene: TRBD2; CDR3 DNA: TGTGCCAGCAGCTTAGGTGTAGGGACTAGCGGGAGAGGCCGGGAGCTGTTTTTT; CDR3 protein: CASSLGVGTSGRGRELFF
clone size: -; J gene: TRBJ1-1; V gene: TRBV7-6; D gene: TRBD1; CDR3 DNA: TGTGCCAGCAGCCACGGACAGGGGGCTTCGACTGAAGCTTTCTTT; CDR3 protein: CASSHGQGASTEAFF